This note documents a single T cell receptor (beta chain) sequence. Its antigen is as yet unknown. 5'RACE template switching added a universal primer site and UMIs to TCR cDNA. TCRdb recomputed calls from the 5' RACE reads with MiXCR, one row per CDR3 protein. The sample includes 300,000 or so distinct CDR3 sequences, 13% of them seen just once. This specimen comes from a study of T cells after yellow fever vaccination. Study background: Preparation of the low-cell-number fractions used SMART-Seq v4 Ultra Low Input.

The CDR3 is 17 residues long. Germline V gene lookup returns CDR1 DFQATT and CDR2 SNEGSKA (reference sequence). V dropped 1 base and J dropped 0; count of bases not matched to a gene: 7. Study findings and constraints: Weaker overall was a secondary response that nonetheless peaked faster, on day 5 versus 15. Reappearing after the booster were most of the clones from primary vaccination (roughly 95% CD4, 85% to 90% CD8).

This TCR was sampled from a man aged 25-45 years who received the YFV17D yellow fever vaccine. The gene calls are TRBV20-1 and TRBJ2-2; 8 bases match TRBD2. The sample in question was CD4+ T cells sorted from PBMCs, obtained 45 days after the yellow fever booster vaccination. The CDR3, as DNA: TGCAGTGCTAGAGGGCTCGGGGGGGGCGCGAACACCGGGGAGCTGTTTTTT. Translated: CSARGLGGGANTGELFF.